What follows is one T cell receptor (beta chain) and its context. The source of the sample is a study of blood T cell repertoires in COVID-19. Background on the study: Sites in the United States, Italy and Spain provided acute and convalescent COVID-19 samples. Sample material is recorded as cDNA or gDNA derived from T cells, B-cell-depleted T cells, or PBMCs.

In the authors' workflow: Estimates of nucleated cell counts were drawn from the amplification of reference gene primers. Sequenced by immunoSEQ multiplex PCR; TCRdb stores in-frame clones only, minus some. V and J calls and clone size are as listed in that table; D and trimming were resolved from the DNA. The sample has around 160,000 clones; around 81% are singletons. The material sequenced was peripheral blood. This sequence was found in a man in his sixties with active or convalescent COVID-19.

The CDR3 here is CAWSVGTDNSPLHF. The CDR3 DNA reads as TGTGCCTGGAGTGTTGGGACAGATAATTCACCCCTCCACTTT. This chain uses TRBV30 with TRBJ1-6; 7 nucleotides align to TRBD1. Germline V gene data show CDR1 as GTSNPN and CDR2 as SVGIG (reference sequence). V gave up 0 bases and J gave up 5 bases; unmatched junction bases: 1. The CDR3 spans 14 residues. Drawing the rest from reference TRBV30 and TRBJ1-6, the complete variable domain is SQTIHQWPATLVQPVGSPLSLECTVEGTSNPNLYWYRQAAGRGLQLLFYSVGIGQISSEVPQNLSASRPQDRQFILSSKKLLLSDSGFYLCAWSVGTDNSPLHFGNGTRLTVT.